Shown below are 27 T cell receptor beta chains from a single sample sequenced in a study of CD8+ T cells in alopecia areata. Investigators isolated RNA and reverse transcribed it into cDNA to act as the sequencing template. The data were produced by immunoSEQ multiplex PCR, yet TCRdb's version contains in-frame clones alone and is incomplete. The sample comprises tens of thousands of clones, roughly 60% of which are singletons, and roughly 15% rests with the top ten. Specimen: CD8+ T cells sorted from blood, collected at week 0. These receptors all come from a human donor with alopecia areata.

CDR3 in DNA: TGCGCCAGCAGACGCGGCCTAGCGGTCTACGAGCAGTACTTC. Translated, it gives CASRRGLAVYEQYF. J is TRBJ2-7 and V is TRBV5-1; 7 nucleotides line up with TRBD2. Unmatched junction bases numbered 8, after V lost 5 bases and J lost 3 bases. The germline CDR1 and CDR2 sequences are SGHRS and YFSETQ. The CDR3 is 14 residues long.

The table lists this clone with a count of one. The rearrangement uses TRBV7-8 and TRBJ2-7, with TRBD1 matching over 7 bases. V shed 1 base and J 2 bases; nucleotides not matched to a gene: 8. The CDR3 contains 16 residues. CDR1 is SGHVS and CDR2 is FQNEAQ in the germline V gene. The chain's CDR3 is CASSLVFGTAPYEQYF. The CDR3 coding sequence is TGTGCCAGCAGCTTAGTGTTTGGGACAGCTCCCTACGAGCAGTACTTC.

The J gene is TRBJ1-2, the V gene TRBV15; 9 bases agree with TRBD1. Germline values: CDR1 LNHNV, CDR2 YYDKDF (reference sequence). This CDR3 region has 16 residues. The V gene end was trimmed by 4 bases and the J gene end by 6 bases; junction bases not matched to a gene: 12. The CDR3 nucleotides are TGTGCCACCAGCACGACAGGGGGTAGTAGGGCCGATGGCTACACCTTC. Its protein product is CATSTTGGSRADGYTF.

The chain couples TRBV2 to TRBJ2-5, with 8 bases aligning to TRBD2. This CDR3 comprises 15 residues. J gave up 7 bases and V 6 bases, and 13 bases lay outside the gene matches. From germline, CDR1 is SNHLY and CDR2 FYNNEI. CDR3 residues: CASRPILGRAPTQYF. In nucleotides, the CDR3 is TGTGCCAGCAGGCCGATACTCGGGAGGGCCCCGACCCAGTACTTC.

The chain couples TRBV5-1 to TRBJ2-3; 13 bases are a match to TRBD2. The V segment lost 6 bases and the J segment 6 bases; nucleotides outside the gene matches: 10. In germline, CDR1 is SGHRS, CDR2 YFSETQ. The CDR3 length is 16 residues. The CDR3 spells CASKPEGTSGKDTQYF. Written as DNA, the CDR3 is TGCGCCAGCAAACCCGAAGGGACTAGCGGGAAGGATACGCAGTATTTT.

V gene TRBV9 combines with J gene TRBJ2-2; no firm D call. The CDR3 is made up of 12 amino acids. V was cut by 0 bases and J by 9 bases, with 6 bases left in between. In germline, CDR1 is SGDLS, CDR2 YYNGEE. The CDR3 bases are TGTGCCAGCAGCGTAGGTTCGAGGGAGCTGTTTTTT. It is translated as CASSVGSRELFF.

The rearrangement uses TRBV9 and TRBJ2-3, with 7 bases matching TRBD2. The CDR3 is 15 amino acids. The junction had 6 bases not matched to a gene; V was cut back by 4 bases and J by 1 base. The germline V gene has CDR1 SGDLS and CDR2 YYNGEE. The CDR3 protein is CASSPKAGGTDTQYF. In DNA, the CDR3 is TGTGCCAGCAGCCCGAAGGCGGGGGGCACAGATACGCAGTATTTT.

The chain combines TRBV29-1 with TRBJ1-2; D might be TRBD1 (6 bases). The CDR3 extends over 13 amino acids. The germline CDR1 and CDR2 sequences are SQVTM and ANQGSEA. The ends were cut back, 7 bases at V and 8 bases at J, with 20 bases in the middle. CDR3 in amino acids: CSAYPAGASGYTF. DNA for the CDR3: TGCAGCGCCTACCCCGCGGGGGCGTCAGGCTACACCTTC.

This clone was detected a few times. The rearrangement uses TRBV29-1 and TRBJ2-1, with D unresolved. The ends were cut back, 6 bases at V and 7 bases at J, with 7 bases in the middle. In germline, CDR1 is SQVTM, CDR2 ANQGSEA. CDR3 length: 10 residues. The CDR3 sequence is CSVELNEQFF. CDR3 bases: TGCAGCGTGGAGCTGAATGAGCAGTTCTTC.

The genes are TRBV29-1 and TRBJ1-1, with unresolved D. Deletions cut 6 bases from V and 0 bases from J, with 8 bases between. The CDR3 runs 12 residues. Germline-derived CDR1 and CDR2 are SQVTM and ANQGSEA. The CDR3 coding sequence is TGCAGCGTAATAGATTTGAACACTGAAGCTTTCTTT. Translating it yields CSVIDLNTEAFF.

This clone was counted a few times. The chain recombines TRBV7-9 with TRBJ2-3; 10 positions match TRBD2. V dropped 3 bases and J dropped 4; count of bases not matched to a gene: 4. The CDR3 has 15 residues. Per germline, CDR1 SEHNR and CDR2 FQNEAQ (reference sequence). The CDR3 here is CASSFSGGPSDTQYF. DNA of the CDR3: TGTGCCAGCAGCTTTAGCGGGGGGCCGTCAGATACGCAGTATTTT.

The chain links TRBV23-1 to TRBJ2-1, with D perhaps TRBD2 (5 bases). TRBV23-1 is recorded as an ORF, its role being uncertain. Trimming cost V 4 bases and J 2 bases, with 15 bases left between them. CDR3 length: 16 residues. CDR3 region: CASSPPGTDPYNEQFF. The CDR3 DNA reads as TGCGCCAGCAGTCCCCCGGGAACGGACCCCTACAATGAGCAGTTCTTC.

With respect to this clone: This may arise from a read error, as a much more abundant clone is one base away. The CDR3 loop is CASSLSIGYEQYF. The CDR3 DNA follows: TGTGCCAGCAGTTTATCGATCGGCTACGAGCAGTACTTC. V gene TRBV28 combines with J gene TRBJ2-7; D call uncertain. The CDR3 totals 13 residues. The V gene's germline CDR1 is MDHEN and CDR2 SYDVKM. V was trimmed by 1 base and J by 3 bases, leaving 7 bases between them. The whole variable domain, filled in from reference TRBV28 and TRBJ2-7, reads DVKVTQSSRYLVKRTGEKVFLECVQDMDHENMFWYRQDPGLGLRLIYFSYDVKMKEKGDIPEGYSVSREKKERFSLILESASTNQTSMYLCASSLSIGYEQYFGPGTRLTVT.

CDR3 coding DNA: TGTGCCAGCGGGACAGGGGGTTCCGGGGAGCTGTTTTTT. Amino acid sequence: CASGTGGSGELFF. The chain carries TRBV5-5 and TRBJ2-2; 11 nucleotides match TRBD1. The CDR3 sequence is 13 residues long. V lost 7 bases to trimming and J lost 6 bases; unmatched junction nucleotides: 2. Per the germline V gene, CDR1 is SGHKS and CDR2 is YYEKEE (reference sequence).

The V and J genes are TRBV29-1 and TRBJ2-1; tentative D call: TRBD1 (5 bases). The length of the CDR3 is 14 residues. The V gene lost 1 base and the J gene lost 0 bases, with 7 bases spanning the gap. CDR1 SQVTM and CDR2 ANQGSEA come from the germline V gene. Here the CDR3 reads CSVEGQGSYNEQFF. The CDR3 DNA follows: TGCAGCGTTGAAGGGCAGGGCTCCTACAATGAGCAGTTCTTC.

This chain's CDR3 is CASSVEGGGVTEAFF. The CDR3 nucleotides read TGTGCCAGCAGCGTAGAGGGTGGTGGCGTTACTGAAGCTTTCTTT. The J gene is TRBJ1-1, the V gene TRBV9; D call uncertain. The CDR3 has 15 residues. V lost 0 bases to trimming and J lost 5 bases, with 14 bases between them. CDR1 and CDR2 (germline): SGDLS, YYNGEE.

The chain has TRBV30 and TRBJ1-1; D uncertain. The V and J ends lost 2 bases and 5 bases respectively, with 12 bases between them. Germline V lookup: CDR1 GTSNPN, CDR2 SVGIG (reference sequence). CDR3 size: 13 residues. The CDR3 sequence is CAWSTHWATEAFF. The CDR3 DNA reads as TGTGCCTGGAGTACGCACTGGGCGACTGAAGCTTTCTTT.

The chain combines TRBV2 with TRBJ1-5; D unresolved. Germline loops: CDR1 SNHLY, CDR2 FYNNEI. The germline V and J ends were trimmed by 1 base and 5 bases, with 9 bases remaining between them. The CDR3 contains 14 residues. CDR3: CASSEGIGDQPQHF. The CDR3 region has the DNA TGTGCCAGCAGTGAAGGGATAGGCGATCAGCCCCAGCATTTT.

A single count supports this clone. The V and J genes are TRBV29-1 and TRBJ2-7, with TRBD2 as a possible D gene (6 bases). The V end was cut by 1 base, the J end by 5 bases, with 9 bases between. Germline CDR1 SQVTM, CDR2 ANQGSEA. CDR3 length equals 12 residues. The CDR3 DNA reads as TGCAGCGTTGAAGCACGGGGGAACGAGCAGTACTTC. This translates into CSVEARGNEQYF.

The J gene is TRBJ2-2, the V gene TRBV11-2; D gene unclear. Germline loops: CDR1 SGHAT, CDR2 FQNNGV. Trimming shortened V by 1 base and J by 5 bases, and 2 bases separated the two germline ends. This CDR3 spans 12 amino acids. CDR3: CASSLGTGELFF. The CDR3 coding sequence is TGTGCCAGCAGCTTAGGAACCGGGGAGCTGTTTTTT. The full variable domain, with the rest looked up from reference TRBV11-2 and TRBJ2-2, is EAGVAQSPRYKIIEKRQSVAFWCNPISGHATLYWYQQILGQGPKLLIQFQNNGVVDDSQLPKDRFSAERLKGVDSTLKIQPAKLEDSAVYLCASSLGTGELFFGEGSRLTVL.

This chain joins TRBV7-9 and TRBJ1-2; D not certain. Germline assignment: CDR1 SEHNR and CDR2 FQNEAQ (reference sequence). Trimming took off 5 bases at V and 1 base at J, with 11 bases between the two ends. CDR3 size: 14 residues. The CDR3 sequence: CASSGLAFNYGYTF. CDR3 coding DNA: TGTGCCAGCAGCGGGCTCGCTTTTAACTATGGCTACACCTTC.

In its sample, this clone was seen a few times. In DNA, the CDR3 is TGTGCCAGCAGTGAAAGGGGGGTTGCCTACAATGAGCAGTTCTTC. It yields the protein CASSERGVAYNEQFF. This rearrangement joins TRBV2 to TRBJ2-1; D tentatively reads TRBD1 or TRBD2 (6 bases each). The CDR3 spans 15 residues. Trimming stripped 2 bases from V and 2 bases from J, with 10 bases between. CDR1 and CDR2 (germline): SNHLY, FYNNEI.

The V and J genes are TRBV7-2 and TRBJ2-5; 7 bases fit TRBD1. Germline CDR1 SGHTA, CDR2 FQGNSA. The CDR3 totals 13 residues. The ends lost 5 bases at V and 4 bases at J; junction bases unmatched: 4. The CDR3 coding sequence is TGTGCCAGCAGCACGACAGGGCGAGAGACCCAGTACTTC. Its protein is CASSTTGRETQYF.

In its sample, this clone was seen a few times. V gene TRBV29-1 combines with J gene TRBJ2-3; TRBD2 might be the D (5 bases). Trimming took 7 bases from V and 2 from J, leaving 13 bases between them. Germline values: CDR1 SQVTM, CDR2 ANQGSEA. The CDR3 is 13 residues long. The CDR3 coding sequence is TGCAGCGGGACCGTGGAGGACACAGATACGCAGTATTTT. Protein product: CSGTVEDTDTQYF.

This clone was picked up a small number of times. The chain carries TRBV20-1 and TRBJ1-2; D gene unclear. Germline V lookup: CDR1 DFQATT, CDR2 SNEGSKA (reference sequence). The CDR3 length is 11 residues. The ends were cut back, 5 bases at V and 0 bases at J, with 4 bases in the middle. This CDR3 reads CSAGPNYGYTF. CDR3 DNA: TGCAGTGCTGGACCTAACTATGGCTACACCTTC.

In this sample, this clone turned up a few times. This rearrangement joins TRBV4-3 to TRBJ2-5; D possibly corresponds to TRBD2 (5 bases). The germline V gene encodes CDR1 LGHNA and CDR2 YSLEER. The CDR3 has 15 amino acids. The V end lost 1 base, the J end lost 4 bases, and 13 bases lay between the germline ends. For the CDR3, the DNA is TGCGCCAGCAGCCAAGGTGCAGGTCGGGGAGAGACCCAGTACTTC. Protein sequence: CASSQGAGRGETQYF.

This chain joins TRBV2 and TRBJ2-5; no clear D gene. CDR1 is SNHLY and CDR2 is FYNNEI in the germline V gene. V gave up 4 bases and J gave up 3 bases, with 9 bases separating them. The CDR3 spans 13 residues. For the CDR3, the DNA is TGTGCCAGCAGTGGACTCCTAGAAGAGACCCAGTACTTC. This translates into CASSGLLEETQYF.